One and the same sample provided the 12 T cell receptor beta chains below, sequenced in a study of T cell responses to AZD1222 COVID-19 vaccine. TCRdb's table, derived via immunoSEQ multiplex PCR, lists solely in-frame clones and lacks some. The sample has 100,000 to 150,000 clones; over 75% are singletons. Sequencing was performed on peripheral blood, taken on day 0 of AZD1222 vaccination. The receptors come from an adult in good health.

The genes are TRBV21-1 and TRBJ2-1; TRBD2, the D gene given by the table, was not confirmed from the DNA. TRBV21-1 has pseudogene status. The CDR3 spans 19 residues. As DNA, the CDR3 is TGTGCCAGCAGCACTCGACAGTTTCTAGCGGGAGGGGGATACAATGAGCAGTTCTTC. Protein product: CASSTRQFLAGGGYNEQFF.

The CDR3 reads CATSGDRISYEQYF. In nucleotides, the CDR3 is TGTGCCACCAGCGGGGACAGGATCTCCTACGAGCAGTACTTC. The V and J genes are TRBV15 and TRBJ2-7, with 8 bases lining up with TRBD1. Germline CDR1 reads LNHNV; CDR2 reads YYDKDF (reference sequence). Losses at the gene ends were 5 bases for V and 0 bases for J; bases not matched to a gene: 3. The CDR3 length is 14 residues.

This chain joins TRBV27 and TRBJ2-3; D perhaps matches TRBD1 (5 bases). Trimming stripped 6 bases from V and 5 bases from J, with 12 bases between. In germline, CDR1 is MNHEY, CDR2 SMNVEV (reference sequence). The CDR3 sequence is 13 residues long. For the CDR3, the DNA is TGTGCCAGCAGGTCTACAGGTGGAGATACGCAGTATTTT. This translates into CASRSTGGDTQYF.

The chain is built from TRBV12-5 and TRBJ2-3; D gene unclear. Per the germline V gene, CDR1 is LGHNT and CDR2 is FRNRAP. The CDR3 extends over 12 amino acids. Trimming took 1 base from V and 7 from J, leaving 6 bases between them. CDR3 nucleotides: TGTGCTAGTGGTTTGGATCCCCATACGCAGTATTTT. Residues: CASGLDPHTQYF.

The chain employs TRBV27 and TRBJ2-1; a weak D match, TRBD2 (6 bases). Trimming shortened V by 6 bases and J by 5 bases, and 14 bases separated the two germline ends. There are 14 residues in the CDR3. CDR1 MNHEY and CDR2 SMNVEV come from the germline V gene (reference sequence). DNA of the CDR3: TGTGCCAGCAGACGGGAGCTCGGCCACAATGAGCAGTTCTTC. Translation gives CASRRELGHNEQFF.

The genes are TRBV7-9 and TRBJ1-1, with 8 bases fitting TRBD1. V trimming: 4 bases; J trimming: 0 bases; junction bases outside the gene matches: 10. CDR1 SEHNR and CDR2 FQNEAQ come from the germline V gene (reference sequence). There are 17 residues in the CDR3. Written as DNA, the CDR3 is TGTGCCAGCAGCTCCACTCGACAGGGGACGATGAACACTGAAGCTTTCTTT. The encoded protein is CASSSTRQGTMNTEAFF.

This clone was observed a handful of times. This chain links TRBV4-2 with TRBJ2-1, with 10 positions matching TRBD2. The CDR3 sequence is 17 residues long. Trimming at V came to 0 bases and at J to 9 bases, leaving 11 bases not matched to a gene. CDR1 and CDR2 from the germline V gene are LGHNA and YNFKEQ. This chain's CDR3 is CASSQDSAKGLAFEQFF. As DNA, the CDR3 is TGTGCCAGCAGCCAAGACTCCGCGAAGGGACTAGCGTTTGAGCAGTTCTTC.

This chain uses TRBV6-5 with TRBJ1-5, with TRBD1 matching 8 bases. CDR1 MNHEY and CDR2 SVGAGI come from the germline V gene. The CDR3 is 13 residues long. In DNA, the CDR3 is TGTACTACAAGAGGGACAGGTGGACAGCCCCAGCATTTT. It encodes CTTRGTGGQPQHF.

J is TRBJ2-2 and V is TRBV4-3, with D tentatively TRBD1 (5 bases). V lost 1 base and J lost 4, with 7 bases in between. Germline values: CDR1 LGHNA, CDR2 YSLEER. The CDR3 runs 14 residues. Written as DNA, the CDR3 is TGCGCCAGCAGCCAAGGGACATCCACCGGGGAGCTGTTTTTT. This translates into CASSQGTSTGELFF.

This sequence joins TRBV5-1 and TRBJ2-1; TRBD1 might be the D (6 bases). CDR3 size: 17 residues. Germline CDR1 reads SGHRS; CDR2 reads YFSETQ. Trimming left V 4 bases short and J 7 bases short, with 24 bases between. DNA of the CDR3: TGCGCCAGCAGCCGTGAGGGACATACGGGTGGGGCGAATGAGCAGTTCTTC. Protein product: CASSREGHTGGANEQFF.

V is TRBV7-8 and J is TRBJ1-6; D gene ambiguous. With 3 bases removed from V and 10 bases from J, the gap between germline ends came to 4 bases. The CDR3 covers 11 residues. CDR1 is SGHVS and CDR2 is FQNEAQ in the germline V gene. The CDR3 here is CASSFGSPLHF. CDR3 in DNA: TGTGCCAGCAGCTTCGGATCACCCCTCCACTTT.

Only a few counts were recorded for this clone. The V and J genes are TRBV5-3 and TRBJ2-7; 7 nucleotides line up with TRBD1. TRBV5-3 qualifies as an ORF whose function is uncertain. This CDR3 region has 14 residues. V lost 2 bases and J lost 3; bases outside the gene matches: 5. The CDR3 sequence is CARSFRDRSYEQYF. The CDR3 DNA is TGTGCCAGAAGCTTCCGGGACAGAAGCTACGAGCAGTACTTC.